One sample yielded the 10 T cell receptor beta chains listed below, sequenced in a study of control samples from healthy donors and cancer patients. Generated by immunoSEQ multiplex PCR, the TCRdb table keeps only in-frame clones and is missing some. The data contain fewer than 85,000 clones, 70% to 90% of them seen just once; the ten biggest clones take up 7.2%. Input material: blood. The receptor source for this set is a middle-aged man in good health.

This clone was picked up a small number of times. The rearrangement joins TRBV11-2 to TRBJ1-6; D remains ambiguous. The CDR3 has 13 residues. Germline values: CDR1 SGHAT, CDR2 FQNNGV. Deletions cut 7 bases from V and 9 bases from J, with 13 bases between. The DNA for the CDR3 is TGTGCCAGCATGATACGGGTCGGTTCACCCCTCCACTTT. It specifies CASMIRVGSPLHF.

This clone appeared a single time. The chain uses TRBV5-4 and TRBJ1-1; 9 positions match TRBD1. V dropped 4 bases and J dropped 2; count of bases not matched to a gene: 6. The length of the CDR3 is 15 residues. In germline, CDR1 is SGHNT, CDR2 YYREEE (reference sequence). CDR3 sequence (DNA): TGTGCCAGCAGCCTCAGGACAGGGGATAACACTGAAGCTTTCTTT. Amino acids: CASSLRTGDNTEAFF. The whole variable domain, filled in from reference TRBV5-4 and TRBJ1-1, reads ETGVTQSPTHLIKTRGQQVTLRCSSQSGHNTVSWYQQALGQGPQFIFQYYREEENGRGNFPPRFSGLQFPNYSSELNVNALELDDSALYLCASSLRTGDNTEAFFGQGTRLTVV.

V gene TRBV11-3 combines with J gene TRBJ2-3; 8 positions agree with TRBD2. The CDR3 consists of 15 residues. The V gene's germline CDR1 is SGHNT and CDR2 YENEEA. Trimming took 5 bases from V and 2 from J; bases not matched to a gene: 6. CDR3 region: CASSRGLDFTDTQYF. The CDR3 nucleotides read TGTGCCAGCAGCCGGGGACTAGACTTCACAGATACGCAGTATTTT.

This rearrangement joins TRBV12-3 or TRBV12-4 to TRBJ2-7; D unclear. The length of the CDR3 is 12 residues. V dropped 3 bases and J dropped 2 bases, with 5 bases sitting between them. The CDR3 is CASSFNTYEQYF. CDR3 DNA sequence: TGTGCCAGCAGTTTCAACACCTACGAGCAGTACTTC.

This rearrangement joins TRBV4-1 to TRBJ1-3; D is undetermined. The CDR3 sequence is 13 residues long. Per the germline V gene, CDR1 is MGHRA and CDR2 is YSYEKL. The ends were cut back, 1 base at V and 6 bases at J, with 7 bases in the middle. This chain's CDR3 is CASSQAMENTIYF. The CDR3, as DNA: TGCGCCAGCAGCCAAGCAATGGAAAACACCATATATTTT.

This sequence joins TRBV7-2 and TRBJ1-1; unclear D gene. Trimming cost V 3 bases and J 6 bases, with 11 bases left between them. The CDR3 has 13 residues. Germline CDR1 reads SGHTA; CDR2 reads FQGNSA. In nucleotides, the CDR3 is TGTGCCAGCAGCTTTTCGAACGGCGCTGAAGCTTTCTTT. Translation: CASSFSNGAEAFF.

The gene calls are TRBV13 and TRBJ1-5; D perhaps matches TRBD1 (5 bases). Germline V gene data show CDR1 as PRHDT and CDR2 as FYEKMQ (reference sequence). V was cut by 5 bases and J by 0 bases, with 11 bases left in between. The CDR3 totals 15 residues. CDR3 coding DNA: TGTGCCAGCAGCATCGGACACCTTAGCAATCAGCCCCAGCATTTT. Its translation: CASSIGHLSNQPQHF.

This clone was seen a few times. The rearrangement links TRBV10-3 to TRBJ1-5; D is uncertain. The germline gives CDR1 ENHRY, CDR2 SYGVKD. Trimming cost V 8 bases and J 0 bases, with 8 bases left between them. This CDR3 comprises 13 residues. CDR3 region: CAIGSDSNQPQHF. The CDR3 nucleotides are TGTGCCATCGGGTCAGATAGCAATCAGCCCCAGCATTTT.

The rearrangement uses TRBV7-9 and TRBJ1-1, with 12 bases aligning to TRBD1. With V trimmed by 1 base and J by 5 bases, 5 bases remained unmatched. This CDR3 has 16 residues. Germline CDR1 is SEHNR and CDR2 is FQNEAQ (reference sequence). The CDR3 region has the DNA TGTGCCAGCAGCTTAGGGGGGACAGGGGGCCCGACTGAAGCTTTCTTT. Translating it yields CASSLGGTGGPTEAFF.

The table lists this clone with a few counts. The chain links TRBV7-5 to TRBJ2-1. TRBV7-5 is given as a pseudogene. The CDR3 sequence is 15 residues long. As DNA, the CDR3 is TGTGCCAGAAGCTTATCCCCACAGCGAGGCAATGAGCAGTTCTTC. This encodes CARSLSPQRGNEQFF.